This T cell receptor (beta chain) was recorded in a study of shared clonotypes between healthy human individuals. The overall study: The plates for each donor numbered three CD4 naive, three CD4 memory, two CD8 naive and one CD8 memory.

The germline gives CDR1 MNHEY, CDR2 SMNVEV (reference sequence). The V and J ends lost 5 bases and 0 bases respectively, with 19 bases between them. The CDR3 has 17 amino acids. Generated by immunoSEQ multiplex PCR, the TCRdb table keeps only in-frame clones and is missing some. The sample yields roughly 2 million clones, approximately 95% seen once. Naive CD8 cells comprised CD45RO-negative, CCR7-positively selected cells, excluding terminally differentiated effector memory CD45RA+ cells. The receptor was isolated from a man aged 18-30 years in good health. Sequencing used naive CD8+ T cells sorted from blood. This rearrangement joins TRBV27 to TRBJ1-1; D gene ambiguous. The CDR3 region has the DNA TGTGCCAGCAGTACCCTGCTAGTGGGTGGAATGAACACTGAAGCTTTCTTT. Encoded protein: CASSTLLVGGMNTEAFF.